This T cell receptor (beta chain) was retrieved from a study of blood T cell repertoires in COVID-19. The overall study: Specimens from acute and convalescent COVID-19 originated in the United States, Italy and Spain. PBMCs, B-cell-depleted T cells, or T cells provided the cDNA or gDNA that made up the material.

The CDR3 has 15 amino acids. The V segment lost 0 bases and the J segment 5 bases; nucleotides outside the gene matches: 7. In germline, CDR1 is SGHDT, CDR2 YYEEEE. In the original analysis: Reference gene primer amplification gave nucleated cell count estimates. Libraries were prepared by immunoSEQ multiplex PCR; TCRdb keeps only in-frame clonotypes and omits some of them. The DNA gave D and trimming, while V, J and clone size come from that table. The sample lists hundreds of thousands of clones, around 86% occurring once. This clone was found once. This receptor was taken from a woman in her thirties or forties who had recovered from COVID-19. This chain links TRBV5-6 with TRBJ2-5; 7 bases align to TRBD1. The sequencing input was peripheral blood. The CDR3 nucleotides read TGTGCCAGCAGCTTGGACAGGGGATGGCGGGAGACCCAGTACTTC. It yields the protein CASSLDRGWRETQYF.